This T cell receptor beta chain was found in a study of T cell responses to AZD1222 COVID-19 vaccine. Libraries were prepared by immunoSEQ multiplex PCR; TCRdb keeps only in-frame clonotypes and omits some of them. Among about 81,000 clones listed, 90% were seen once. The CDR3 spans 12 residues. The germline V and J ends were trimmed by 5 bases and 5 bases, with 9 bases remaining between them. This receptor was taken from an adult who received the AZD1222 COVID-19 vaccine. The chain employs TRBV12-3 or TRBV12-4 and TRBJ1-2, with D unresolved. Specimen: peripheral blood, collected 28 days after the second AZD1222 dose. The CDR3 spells CASSQVNYGYTF. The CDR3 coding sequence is TGTGCCAGCAGTCAGGTGAATTATGGCTACACCTTC.